The TCR beta chain described here comes from a study of T cells in Graves' hyperthyroidism and ophthalmopathy (dated by TCRdb to about 2019). Notes on the research overall: Peripheral blood was sampled at the time of initial diagnosis, prior to any treatment. For training and testing, the 95 to 100 patients in the discovery cohort were randomly divided in a 7:3 ratio. TCR Vbeta CDR3 sequencing of 130 to 150 peripheral blood samples (over 40 ophthalmopathy, 70 to 85 hyperthyroidism and roughly 17 progressor patients) is reported in the paper. An independent validation cohort of about 20 hyperthyroidism patients and approximately 16 patients who later progressed to ophthalmopathy tested prospective prediction of ophthalmopathy. In addition, the study compared T-cell repertoires in thyroid tissue and in blood from a handful of Graves' hyperthyroidism patients. To identify distinguishing TCR V-J signatures, a discovery cohort of about 100 patients was used, comprising 43 with Graves' ophthalmopathy and around 60 with stable Graves' hyperthyroidism. Following sampling, methimazole starting at 30 mg daily was given to hyperthyroidism patients, and high-dose intravenous methylprednisolone was given to ophthalmopathy patients. The study at large found these results: No statistical method was used to set the sample size in advance, and investigators knew the group allocation. Blood samples also contained most of the expanded thyroid clonotypes (frequency above 0.001), which suggests that blood repertoires may reflect thyroid immune responses. A 13 V-J signature model separated ophthalmopathy from stable hyperthyroidism, with roughly 88% sensitivity and 81% to 83% specificity in cross-validation and 80%/75% in testing. During validation, the model predicted progression to ophthalmopathy a median of about 5.9 months ahead of onset, with more than 60% sensitivity and around 73% specificity.

For this clonotype: Its binding antigen is unknown. No base quality information exists; no much larger clone differs at one position.

CDR1 SGHNT and CDR2 YYREEE are derived from the germline V gene (reference sequence). Trimming removed 0 bases from V and 8 bases from J, leaving 9 bases between the germline ends. The CDR3 numbers 13 residues from cysteine through phenylalanine. Only CDR3 DNA remains: 39 bases, in frame from the first base. Stable Graves' hyperthyroidism was defined as the absence of progression to ophthalmopathy over 18 months of follow-up. Hyperthyroidism patients were newly diagnosed, had a disease duration of under 2 months, and were aged 18 to 65 years. Patients with uncontrolled infections, other autoimmune diseases, pregnancy or lactation were excluded. Diagnoses were established on the basis of clinical symptoms, serum thyroxine and TRAb, thyroid ultrasound, and orbital computed tomography. PBMCs were separated from 8 to 10 ml of fresh peripheral blood using Ficoll-Paque density gradient centrifugation. Trizol reagent was used to extract total RNA, and RNA quality was then checked on an Agilent 2100 Bioanalyzer.

Amplification of TCR beta CDR3 regions was carried out from RNA transcripts. The first round of RT-PCR for the TCR CDR3 was performed with the HTBI primer set and the Qiagen OneStep RT-PCR kit. Libraries were constructed in a second round of multiplex PCR, after which size selection and purification were carried out. Libraries were sequenced paired-end with 100 bp reads on an Illumina HiSeq2000. Concerning the study's data processing: SOAPnuke was used to process the raw data, throwing out any read that contained adapters or uncalled bases, had a mean Phred below 15, or lacked an exact constant-primer or identifier match. High-quality paired reads were merged with COPE v1.2.5, and unique nucleotide sequences were defined as clonotypes. MiTCR v1.1 was used to align clonotypes to the IMGT TRBV, TRBD and TRBJ reference segments. The analysis included only V-J combinations with a frequency above 0.0001, which together covered roughly 99% of the repertoires. The TCS score was defined as the ratio of F50 (clonal expansion) to E x V (chaos), calculated using BLOSUM62-based TCRdist between CDR3 peptides within each V-J. Welch's t-statistics and random forest reduced just over 500 V-J features to about 12, which were used in a naive Bayes classifier (R e1071). TCRdb reanalyzed the raw reads on its own, using fastp at Q25 for trimming and MiXCR for clone calling, and kept in-frame beta chains. Every distinct CDR3 protein forms one entry, paired with its most common genes and DNA. The V and J calls and clone size are TCRdb's, not the authors'. The sample has around 340,000 distinct CDR3 sequences on record, 21% of them singletons. The ten largest clones add up to roughly 52% of the sample.

The sequence joins TRBV5-4 to TRBJ2-1, with TRBD2 perhaps the D gene, on 5 matching bases. The receptor comes from a woman aged 50 to 65 with Graves' hyperthyroidism. The source material was blood. The nucleotides read TGTGCCAGCAGCTTGGCTAGCTCGGATGAGCAGTTCTTC. This sequence encodes CASSLASSDEQFF.